The 28 T cell receptor beta chains given below trace back to one sample, sequenced in a study of T cell responses to AZD1222 COVID-19 vaccine. Method: immunoSEQ multiplex PCR; TCRdb's copy keeps in-frame clones and lacks some. The repertoire holds under 150,000 clones, with 92% as singletons. The specimen was peripheral blood, collected on day 0 of AZD1222 vaccination. Every receptor here comes from an adult in good health.

The sample holds a few counts of this clone. This chain uses TRBV12-5 with TRBJ1-2; 8 bases map to TRBD1. In germline, CDR1 is LGHNT, CDR2 FRNRAP. Trimming cost V 4 bases and J 1 base; bases outside gene matches: 2. The CDR3 length is 14 residues. The CDR3 region is CASGWDRSNYGYTF. CDR3 coding DNA: TGTGCTAGTGGTTGGGACAGGAGTAACTATGGCTACACCTTC.

V usage is TRBV11-2 and J usage is TRBJ1-6; D ambiguous. CDR3 length: 16 residues. The V end was cut by 4 bases, the J end by 7 bases, with 17 bases between. CDR1 is SGHAT and CDR2 is FQNNGV in the germline V gene. CDR3 coding DNA: TGTGCCAGCAGCTCCTCCTTGACCTACGAGAATTCACCCCTCCACTTT. It codes for CASSSSLTYENSPLHF.

V gene TRBV6-5 combines with J gene TRBJ2-7; 9 nucleotides line up with TRBD1. Germline CDR1 is MNHEY and CDR2 is SVGAGI. This CDR3 contains 14 residues. V gave up 2 bases and J gave up 4 bases; unmatched junction bases: 3. CDR3 residues: CASSYRDRVYEQYF. The CDR3 region has the DNA TGTGCCAGCAGTTACCGGGACAGGGTGTACGAGCAGTACTTC.

This clone showed up just a few times. The rearrangement joins TRBV18 to TRBJ2-7, with TRBD2 matching 8 bases. Germline trimming cut 3 bases from V and 2 bases from J; bases unmatched to any gene: 3. CDR3 length equals 14 residues. Germline values: CDR1 KGHSH, CDR2 LQKENI. CDR3 coding DNA: TGTGCCAGCTCACCCCCGGGAGGGCCCTACGAGCAGTACTTC. Residues: CASSPPGGPYEQYF.

V and J are TRBV12-3 or TRBV12-4 and TRBJ1-2; no firm D call. This CDR3 is built from 13 residues. Trimming pared 6 bases from V and 8 bases from J, leaving 16 bases between. The CDR3 sequence: CASSLTGERGYTF. DNA for the CDR3: TGTGCCAGCAGCCTGACTGGGGAGCGGGGCTACACCTTC.

The rearrangement uses TRBV28 and TRBJ2-7; the D gene is possibly TRBD2 (6 bases). V shed 4 bases and J shed 2 bases, with 15 bases lying between them. From germline, CDR1 is MDHEN and CDR2 SYDVKM. The CDR3 runs to 15 residues. Here the CDR3 reads CASSSYGTLAYEQYF. The CDR3 DNA sequence: TGTGCCAGCAGTTCGTACGGGACTTTAGCCTACGAGCAGTACTTC.

This clone showed up just once. The chain uses TRBV20-1 and TRBJ2-3, with a possible D match to TRBD2 (6 bases). Germline V gene sequence: CDR1 DFQATT, CDR2 SNEGSKA (reference sequence). V lost 3 bases and J 4 bases, leaving 14 bases between the germline ends. There are 14 residues in the CDR3. The DNA for the CDR3 is TGCAGTGCTAGTCAGCGGGTTGGTTCAGATACGCAGTATTTT. Translated: CSASQRVGSDTQYF.

The chain recombines TRBV29-1 with TRBJ1-2; D might be TRBD1 (5 bases). Trimming removed 4 bases at V and 1 base at J, with 13 bases between. The CDR3 is made up of 14 amino acids. Germline-derived CDR1 and CDR2 are SQVTM and ANQGSEA. CDR3 in DNA: TGCAGCGTTGGGGACGGCGGACGTAACTATGGCTACACCTTC. Encoded protein: CSVGDGGRNYGYTF.

J is TRBJ1-1 and V is TRBV9; 9 nucleotides match TRBD1. Germline loops: CDR1 SGDLS, CDR2 YYNGEE. The trim removed 4 bases at V and 8 bases at J, leaving 9 bases unmatched. The CDR3 has 14 residues. The CDR3 reads CASSSQGAGEEAFF. The CDR3 DNA is TGTGCCAGCAGCTCACAGGGGGCAGGCGAGGAAGCTTTCTTT.

This chain uses TRBV5-5 with TRBJ1-1, with unresolved D. Germline V gene lookup returns CDR1 SGHKS and CDR2 YYEKEE (reference sequence). V was shortened by 0 bases and J by 6 bases, with 21 bases between the two germline ends. This CDR3 has 17 residues. This chain's CDR3 is CASSLARIELTRPEAFF. CDR3 in DNA: TGTGCCAGCAGCTTGGCTCGTATTGAGTTAACGCGACCTGAAGCTTTCTTT.

The rearrangement joins TRBV7-2 to TRBJ2-1; D is unclear. V was pared by 1 base and J by 6 bases, with 7 bases between. The CDR3 has 13 amino acids. CDR1 is SGHTA and CDR2 is FQGNSA in the germline V gene. CDR3 nucleotide sequence: TGTGCCAGCAGCTTAGGGGGTAGCAATGAGCAGTTCTTC. Its protein is CASSLGGSNEQFF.

This chain uses TRBV4-1 with TRBJ1-1; D ambiguous. V was shortened by 6 bases and J by 3 bases, with 14 bases between the two germline ends. Germline values: CDR1 MGHRA, CDR2 YSYEKL. The CDR3 runs to 14 residues. The CDR3 loop reads CASSHYPADTEAFF. The CDR3 nucleotides are TGCGCCAGCAGTCATTATCCGGCCGACACTGAAGCTTTCTTT.

This clone appeared once. The chain employs TRBV5-1 and TRBJ2-1; perhaps TRBD2 as D (5 bases). Trimming pared 6 bases from V and 6 bases from J, leaving 7 bases between. The CDR3 extends over 11 amino acids. Germline V gene lookup returns CDR1 SGHRS and CDR2 YFSETQ. In DNA form, the CDR3 reads TGCGCCAGCACGGCGGGCAATGAGCAGTTCTTC. Translation: CASTAGNEQFF.

This clone came up a few times. The chain has TRBV21-1 and TRBJ2-1; the D call of TRBD2 is as the table states it, not checked on the DNA. TRBV21-1 is recorded as a pseudogene. This CDR3 has 15 amino acids. The CDR3 bases are TGTGCCAGCAGCAAACTCCTAGCGACTCTACATGAGCAGTTCTTC. This sequence encodes CASSKLLATLHEQFF.

The V and J genes are TRBV6-5 and TRBJ2-7, with D perhaps TRBD1 (6 bases). The length of the CDR3 is 15 residues. The germline V gene has CDR1 MNHEY and CDR2 SVGAGI. Trimming shortened V by 2 bases and J by 4 bases, and 15 bases separated the two germline ends. The CDR3 here is CASSYGLTGAYEQYF. CDR3 bases: TGTGCCAGCAGTTACGGGTTGACAGGAGCTTACGAGCAGTACTTC.

The chain has TRBV12-3 or TRBV12-4 and TRBJ1-1; tentatively, D is TRBD1 (5 bases). V lost 6 bases, J lost 7 bases, and 9 bases lay in between. The CDR3 covers 11 residues. The CDR3 loop is CASSNRFEAFF. In nucleotides, the CDR3 is TGTGCCAGCAGCAACAGGTTTGAAGCTTTCTTT.

This chain connects TRBV3-1 (or the pseudogene TRBV3-2) to TRBJ1-2; D call uncertain. The V end lost 3 bases, the J end lost 1 base, and 15 bases lay between the germline ends. This CDR3 is built from 16 residues. Per germline, CDR1 LGHDT and CDR2 YNNKEL (reference sequence). The CDR3 spells CASSHLQNTHNYGYTF. The DNA of the CDR3 is TGTGCCAGCAGCCATTTACAGAACACCCATAACTATGGCTACACCTTC.

A single count supports this clone. This chain joins TRBV3-1 (or the pseudogene TRBV3-2) and TRBJ2-3; 8 bases match TRBD2. The germline gives CDR1 LGHDT, CDR2 YNNKEL (reference sequence). Trimming took 6 bases from V and 1 from J; bases not matched to a gene: 3. The length of the CDR3 is 14 residues. In DNA, the CDR3 is TGTGCCAGCAGGCGGCGGGAGGGCACAGATACGCAGTATTTT. Its protein product is CASRRREGTDTQYF.

This rearrangement joins TRBV5-1 to TRBJ2-1; 8 bases agree with TRBD1. Unmatched junction bases numbered 4, after V lost 2 bases and J lost 6 bases. The germline V gene has CDR1 SGHRS and CDR2 YFSETQ. The CDR3 consists of 14 residues. CDR3 bases: TGCGCCAGCAGCTTAGCAGGGGGCCGCAATGAGCAGTTCTTC. Translation: CASSLAGGRNEQFF.

The chain recombines TRBV30 with TRBJ2-2, with TRBD2 identical over 10 bases. This CDR3 comprises 16 residues. The V gene's germline CDR1 is GTSNPN and CDR2 SVGIG (reference sequence). Germline trimming cut 1 base from V and 7 bases from J; bases unmatched to any gene: 9. The CDR3 region is CAWSETSGRAGGELFF. DNA for the CDR3: TGTGCCTGGAGTGAAACGAGCGGGAGGGCCGGCGGGGAGCTGTTTTTT.

This sequence joins TRBV11-3 and TRBJ2-2; D is perhaps TRBD1 (6 bases). CDR3 length: 15 residues. Per germline, CDR1 SGHNT and CDR2 YENEEA. The V gene lost 5 bases and the J gene lost 1 base, with 11 bases spanning the gap. The CDR3, as DNA: TGTGCCAGCAGCGACCGACAGGAGAACACCGGGGAGCTGTTTTTT. It translates to CASSDRQENTGELFF.

The CDR3 DNA reads TGTGCCAGCAGTCCCCCCCGTAGCGGGAAGTACAATGAGCAGTTCTTC. Its protein is CASSPPRSGKYNEQFF. J is TRBJ2-1 and V is TRBV28, with 8 bases identical to TRBD2. The CDR3 runs to 16 residues. The ends lost 5 bases at V and 4 bases at J; junction bases unmatched: 10. Germline CDR1 reads MDHEN; CDR2 reads SYDVKM.

This clone was counted once. The genes are TRBV7-9 and TRBJ1-1, with D possibly being TRBD1 (6 bases). Germline assignment: CDR1 SEHNR and CDR2 FQNEAQ (reference sequence). The length of the CDR3 is 15 residues. V shed 8 bases and J shed 0 bases, with 16 bases lying between them. Here the CDR3 reads CASQNRQAMNTEAFF. CDR3 DNA: TGTGCCAGCCAAAACCGACAGGCCATGAACACTGAAGCTTTCTTT.

The chain has TRBV21-1 and TRBJ2-7; the table's D call TRBD2 went unverified against the DNA. TRBV21-1 is annotated as a pseudogene. This CDR3 has 17 amino acids. The CDR3 DNA is TGTGCCAGCAGCAAAGGTCTTACTAGCGGAAGGTTCTACGAGCAGTACTTC. This translates into CASSKGLTSGRFYEQYF.

CDR3 sequence (DNA): TGTGCCAGCAGCTCCCTCGGGGGCGTCACCGGGGAGCTGTTTTTT. This translates into CASSSLGGVTGELFF. The genes are TRBV7-2 and TRBJ2-2, with D possibly called TRBD1 or TRBD2 (6 bases each). V lost 4 bases, J lost 4 bases, and 13 bases lay in between. The CDR3 runs to 15 residues. Per germline, CDR1 SGHTA and CDR2 FQGNSA.

This clone was seen a handful of times. The chain combines TRBV11-2 with TRBJ1-4; tentatively, D is TRBD1 (5 bases). V shed 2 bases and J shed 4 bases, with 11 bases lying between them. The CDR3 runs 15 residues. The germline CDR1 and CDR2 sequences are SGHAT and FQNNGV. The CDR3 sequence is CASSLLQGNNEKLFF. For the CDR3, the DNA is TGTGCCAGCAGCTTATTGCAGGGCAATAATGAAAAACTGTTTTTT.

V gene TRBV19 combines with J gene TRBJ1-1; tentatively, D is TRBD1 (5 bases). The V and J ends lost 3 bases and 3 bases respectively, with 17 bases between them. The length of the CDR3 is 16 residues. Per germline, CDR1 LNHDA and CDR2 SQIVND (reference sequence). The CDR3 reads CASSMGGSATDTEAFF. The DNA of the CDR3 is TGTGCCAGTAGTATGGGGGGGTCCGCTACGGACACTGAAGCTTTCTTT.

This clone was seen just once. The genes are TRBV24-1 and TRBJ2-2; 11 bases agree with TRBD2. The germline V gene has CDR1 KGHDR and CDR2 SFDVKD. The CDR3 runs to 17 residues. V dropped 3 bases and J dropped 5; count of bases not matched to a gene: 7. This CDR3 reads CATSDPPGLAVTGELFF. CDR3 in DNA: TGTGCCACCAGTGATCCACCGGGACTAGCGGTTACCGGGGAGCTGTTTTTT.